This T cell receptor beta chain was recovered during a study of blood T cell repertoires in COVID-19. Study context: Italy, Spain and the United States were the sources of the convalescent and acute COVID-19 samples. T cells, B-cell-depleted T cells, or PBMCs supplied cDNA or gDNA.

The CDR3 covers 14 residues. CDR1 and CDR2 from the germline V gene are SGDLS and YYNGEE. V was clipped by 2 bases and J by 4 bases; unmatched bases: 3. As processed by the authors: Amplified reference gene primers provided the basis for estimating nucleated cell counts. Using immunoSEQ multiplex PCR, the repertoire was profiled, and TCRdb retains in-frame clones only, with some absent. V, J and clone size were drawn from that table, and D and trimming were deduced from the DNA. The sample holds 250,000 to 300,000 clones; 80% to 90% are singletons and the top ten take about 10%. Sample: peripheral blood. The chain joins TRBV9 to TRBJ2-7; 10 nucleotides agree with TRBD1. The TCR comes from a woman between 65 and 79 years old with acute or convalescent COVID-19. Written as DNA, the CDR3 is TGTGCCAGCAGCGTGGGACAGGGGCTTTACGAGCAGTACTTC. It translates to CASSVGQGLYEQYF.